This TCR beta chain was profiled in a study of blood T cell repertoires in COVID-19. Study at large: Sites across the United States, Italy and Spain contributed samples from acute and convalescent COVID-19. T cells, B-cell-depleted T cells, or PBMCs supplied cDNA or gDNA.

Per the germline V gene, CDR1 is SGHVS and CDR2 is FQNEAQ. Trimming at V came to 5 bases and at J to 0 bases, leaving 9 bases not matched to a gene. The CDR3 consists of 16 residues. Seattle-derived patients entered the study during active infection and were followed longitudinally. In the source study's methods: From reference gene primer amplification, estimates of nucleated cell counts were derived. Here immunoSEQ multiplex PCR was the method, and the copy in TCRdb shows in-frame clones only, minus some. V, J and clone size were drawn from that table, and D and trimming were deduced from the DNA. The top ten clones hold approximately 2.4% of a sample with about 68,000 clones, roughly 90% of them seen once.

The chain uses TRBV7-8 and TRBJ1-2; 7 bases map to TRBD1. Sequencing was performed on peripheral blood. This receptor was identified in a man aged 50 to 59 with COVID-19, enrolled during active disease. CDR3 nucleotide sequence: TGTGCCAGCAGCCCGCAGGAAGGACAGGCTAACTATGGCTACACCTTC. It encodes CASSPQEGQANYGYTF.